This is a list of T cell receptor beta chains from one sample in a study of cytomegalovirus exposure and HLA in healthy donors. Profiled with immunoSEQ multiplex PCR; TCRdb holds only in-frame clones, not every one. The sample records 150,000 to 200,000 clones, approximately 85% being singletons. Sequences were obtained from PBMCs. These receptors originate from a young woman in good health and CMV-seronegative. CDR3s include the opening cysteine and the closing phenylalanine or tryptophan. Each record gives: J gene, D gene, clone size, V gene, CDR3 DNA, CDR3 protein. A D gene is named only where the DNA matches it firmly. A row's size may be missing; if present it is once, few, many or a size class.

J gene: TRBJ1-4
D gene: NA
clone size: NA
V gene: TRBV6-6
CDR3 DNA: TGTGCCAGCAGCAAGGACAGCGTTAATGAAAAACTGTTTTTT
CDR3 protein: CASSKDSVNEKLFF

J gene: TRBJ2-3
D gene: TRBD1
clone size: NA
V gene: TRBV28
CDR3 DNA: TGTGCCAGCAGTTTAAGCCAGGGGGCGGTCACAGATACGCAGTATTTT
CDR3 protein: CASSLSQGAVTDTQYF

J gene: TRBJ2-7
D gene: NA
clone size: NA
V gene: TRBV6-6
CDR3 DNA: TGTGCCAGCAGGCAACGAGGCAGCCCTTCCTACGAGCAGTACTTC
CDR3 protein: CASRQRGSPSYEQYF

J gene: TRBJ2-1
D gene: TRBD2
clone size: NA
V gene: TRBV10-3
CDR3 DNA: TGTGCCATCAGTGACGGTGGCGGGAGTAACAATGAGCAGTTCTTC
CDR3 protein: CAISDGGGSNNEQFF

J gene: TRBJ1-1
D gene: NA
clone size: NA
V gene: TRBV28
CDR3 DNA: TGTGCCAGCAGGGTTTACAGCACTGAAGCTTTCTTT
CDR3 protein: CASRVYSTEAFF

J gene: TRBJ2-7
D gene: NA
clone size: NA
V gene: TRBV14
CDR3 DNA: TGTGCCAGCAGCCACGTGGCACAGTCCTACGAGCAGTACTTC
CDR3 protein: CASSHVAQSYEQYF

J gene: TRBJ2-7
D gene: NA
clone size: few
V gene: TRBV19
CDR3 DNA: TGTGCCAGTAGTACCTCCGGGACAAACTACGAGCAGTACTTC
CDR3 protein: CASSTSGTNYEQYF

J gene: TRBJ2-3
D gene: TRBD1
clone size: NA
V gene: TRBV27
CDR3 DNA: TGTGCCAGCAGTTCGGACAGGGGGTCTGATACGCAGTATTTT
CDR3 protein: CASSSDRGSDTQYF

J gene: TRBJ2-3
D gene: NA
clone size: NA
V gene: TRBV4-1
CDR3 DNA: TGCGCCAGCAGCCAAGGAGGCGGGGGCCCGACAGATACGCAGTATTTT
CDR3 protein: CASSQGGGGPTDTQYF

J gene: TRBJ2-3
D gene: NA
clone size: NA
V gene: TRBV7-2
CDR3 DNA: TGTGCCAGCAGCTTCACGGGGATCAGCACAGATACGCAGTATTTT
CDR3 protein: CASSFTGISTDTQYF

J gene: TRBJ2-6
D gene: TRBD2
clone size: NA
V gene: TRBV29-1
CDR3 DNA: TGCAGCGTCCTAGCGGGAGTCTCTGGGGCCAACGTCCTGACTTTC
CDR3 protein: CSVLAGVSGANVLTF

J gene: TRBJ1-3
D gene: TRBD1
clone size: NA
V gene: TRBV6-6
CDR3 DNA: TGTGCCAGCAGTGGTGACAGGGGACTCTCTGGAAACACCATATATTTT
CDR3 protein: CASSGDRGLSGNTIYF

J gene: TRBJ2-7
D gene: TRBD2
clone size: NA
V gene: TRBV7-9
CDR3 DNA: TGTGCCAGCAGCTTAGTGGGTAGCGGGAGTTGTGAGCAGTACTTC
CDR3 protein: CASSLVGSGSCEQYF

J gene: TRBJ1-2
D gene: TRBD1
clone size: once
V gene: TRBV4-2
CDR3 DNA: TGTGCCAGCAGCCAAGCACCGGGACAGGGGAACTATGGCTACACCTTC
CDR3 protein: CASSQAPGQGNYGYTF

J gene: TRBJ1-4
D gene: TRBD1
clone size: NA
V gene: TRBV25-1
CDR3 DNA: TGTGCCAGCTCCACAGGGGGTATGGATGAAAAACTGTTTTTT
CDR3 protein: CASSTGGMDEKLFF

J gene: TRBJ2-3
D gene: TRBD2
clone size: NA
V gene: TRBV11-3
CDR3 DNA: TGTGCCAGCAGCGTACGACTAGCGGGCCTGGAAGATACGCAGTATTTT
CDR3 protein: CASSVRLAGLEDTQYF

J gene: TRBJ2-7
D gene: TRBD2
clone size: NA
V gene: TRBV7-2
CDR3 DNA: TGTGCCAGCGGGGCTAGCGGGATGGACGAGCAGTACTTC
CDR3 protein: CASGASGMDEQYF

J gene: TRBJ2-7
D gene: TRBD1
clone size: once
V gene: TRBV11-3
CDR3 DNA: TGTGCCAGCAGCTCAAGGACAGGGGGCACCTACGAGCAGTACTTC
CDR3 protein: CASSSRTGGTYEQYF

J gene: TRBJ2-3
D gene: NA
clone size: NA
V gene: TRBV9
CDR3 DNA: TGTGCCAGCAGCCTCGTTTCGGGGAGCACAGATACGCAGTATTTT
CDR3 protein: CASSLVSGSTDTQYF

J gene: TRBJ1-5
D gene: NA
clone size: NA
V gene: TRBV7-6
CDR3 DNA: TGTGCCAGCAGCCGACCAGGGTCGAATCAGCCCCAGCATTTT
CDR3 protein: CASSRPGSNQPQHF

J gene: TRBJ2-6
D gene: NA
clone size: NA
V gene: TRBV9
CDR3 DNA: TGTGCCAGCAGCGTAGCGGTCTCTGGGGCCAACGTCCTGACTTTC
CDR3 protein: CASSVAVSGANVLTF

J gene: TRBJ2-7
D gene: NA
clone size: NA
V gene: TRBV7-9
CDR3 DNA: TGTGCCAGCAGGCCGTCCGAGGGCCTCAAGATGGACGAGCAGTACTTC
CDR3 protein: CASRPSEGLKMDEQYF

J gene: TRBJ2-1
D gene: TRBD1
clone size: NA
V gene: TRBV2
CDR3 DNA: TGTGCCAGCAGTGCGGGGACAGGGGCCTACAATGAGCAGTTCTTC
CDR3 protein: CASSAGTGAYNEQFF

J gene: TRBJ1-2
D gene: TRBD1
clone size: NA
V gene: TRBV19
CDR3 DNA: TGTGCCAGTAGGAGTGACAGGGGAACCTATGGCTACACCTTC
CDR3 protein: CASRSDRGTYGYTF

J gene: TRBJ1-1
D gene: TRBD1
clone size: NA
V gene: TRBV6-6
CDR3 DNA: TGTGCCAGCAGTTACCAAAGACAGGGGGCGGGCACTGAAGCTTTCTTT
CDR3 protein: CASSYQRQGAGTEAFF

J gene: TRBJ2-2
D gene: TRBD2
clone size: NA
V gene: TRBV11-3
CDR3 DNA: TGTGCCAGCAGCTTATTCGCTAGCGGGCCGAACACCGGGGAGCTGTTTTTT
CDR3 protein: CASSLFASGPNTGELFF

J gene: TRBJ2-3
D gene: TRBD2
clone size: NA
V gene: TRBV2
CDR3 DNA: TGTGCCAGCAGCGTTGGACTAGCGGGAGGTGTAGATACGCAGTATTTT
CDR3 protein: CASSVGLAGGVDTQYF

J gene: TRBJ1-3
D gene: TRBD1
clone size: NA
V gene: TRBV5-1
CDR3 DNA: TGCGCCAGCAGCTCGGGACAGGGAATCCCTGGAAACACCATATATTTT
CDR3 protein: CASSSGQGIPGNTIYF

J gene: TRBJ1-5
D gene: NA
clone size: NA
V gene: TRBV6-1
CDR3 DNA: TGTGCCAGCAGTGAATTAAGGGGGGGATGGCCCCAGCATTTT
CDR3 protein: CASSELRGGWPQHF